This TCR beta chain stems from a study of blood T cell repertoires in COVID-19. Background on the study: The study drew acute and convalescent COVID-19 samples from the United States, Italy and Spain. PBMCs, B-cell-depleted T cells, or T cells were the source of the cDNA or gDNA that made up the material.

V lost 4 bases and J lost 2; bases outside the gene matches: 4. CDR1 and CDR2 from the germline V gene are LGHDT and YNNKEL (reference sequence). CDR3 size: 14 residues. As handled by the study authors: The assay estimated nucleated cells by amplifying reference gene primers. Repertoires were generated with immunoSEQ multiplex PCR, while TCRdb's copy carries only in-frame clones and drops some. The D gene and trimming were derived from the DNA, and the V and J assignments and clone size from that table. The sample lists over 130,000 clones, around nine tenths occurring once. The rearrangement joins TRBV3-1 (or the pseudogene TRBV3-2) to TRBJ1-1; 7 bases agree with TRBD1. The sequenced sample was peripheral blood. The source of this sequence is a man aged 55 to 70 with active or convalescent COVID-19. The CDR3 DNA is TGTGCCAGCAGCCCACAGGGGTATAACACTGAAGCTTTCTTT. Encoded protein: CASSPQGYNTEAFF.